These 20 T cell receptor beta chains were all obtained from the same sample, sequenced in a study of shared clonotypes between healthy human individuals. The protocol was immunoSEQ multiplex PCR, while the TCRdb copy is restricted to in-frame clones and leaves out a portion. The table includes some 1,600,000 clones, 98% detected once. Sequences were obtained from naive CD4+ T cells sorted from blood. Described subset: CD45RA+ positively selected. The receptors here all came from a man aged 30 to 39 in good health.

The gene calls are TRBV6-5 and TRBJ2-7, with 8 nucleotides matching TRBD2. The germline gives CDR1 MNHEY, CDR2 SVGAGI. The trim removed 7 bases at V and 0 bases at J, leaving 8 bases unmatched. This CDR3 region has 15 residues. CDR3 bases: TGTGCCAGCAAAAATAGCGGGATGAGCTCCTACGAGCAGTACTTC. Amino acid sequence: CASKNSGMSSYEQYF.

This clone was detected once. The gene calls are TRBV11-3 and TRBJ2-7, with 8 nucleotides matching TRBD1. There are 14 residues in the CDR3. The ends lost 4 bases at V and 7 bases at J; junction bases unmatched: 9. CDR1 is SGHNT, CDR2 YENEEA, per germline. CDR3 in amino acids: CASSSTGVVGEQYF. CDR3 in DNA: TGTGCCAGCAGCTCGACAGGGGTCGTGGGGGAGCAGTACTTC.

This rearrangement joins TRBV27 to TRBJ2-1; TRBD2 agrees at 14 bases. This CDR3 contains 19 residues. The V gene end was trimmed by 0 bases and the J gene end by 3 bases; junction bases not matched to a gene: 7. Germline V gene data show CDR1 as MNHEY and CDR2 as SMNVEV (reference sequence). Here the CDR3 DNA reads TGTGCCAGCAGTTTATCCGGGACTAGCGGGAGAAGGGTCTACAATGAGCAGTTCTTC. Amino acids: CASSLSGTSGRRVYNEQFF.

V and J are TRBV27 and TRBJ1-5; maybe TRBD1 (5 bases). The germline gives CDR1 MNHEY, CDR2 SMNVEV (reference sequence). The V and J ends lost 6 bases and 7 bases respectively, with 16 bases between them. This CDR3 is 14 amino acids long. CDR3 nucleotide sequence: TGTGCCAGCAGCCGAGGGACCGGCGGGCAGCCCCAGCATTTT. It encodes CASSRGTGGQPQHF.

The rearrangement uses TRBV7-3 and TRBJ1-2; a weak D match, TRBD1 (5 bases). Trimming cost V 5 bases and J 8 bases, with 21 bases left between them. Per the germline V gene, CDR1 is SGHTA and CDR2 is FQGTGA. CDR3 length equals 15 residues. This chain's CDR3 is CASSPHRLMAGGYTF. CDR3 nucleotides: TGTGCCAGCAGCCCGCACAGGCTAATGGCGGGCGGCTACACCTTC.

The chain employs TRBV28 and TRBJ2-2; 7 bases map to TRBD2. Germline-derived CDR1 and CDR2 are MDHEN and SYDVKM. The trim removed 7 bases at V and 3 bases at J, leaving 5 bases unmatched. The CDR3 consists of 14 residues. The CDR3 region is CASTASGYTGELFF. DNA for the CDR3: TGTGCCAGCACCGCTAGCGGATACACCGGGGAGCTGTTTTTT. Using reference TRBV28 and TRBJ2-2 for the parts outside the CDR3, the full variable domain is DVKVTQSSRYLVKRTGEKVFLECVQDMDHENMFWYRQDPGLGLRLIYFSYDVKMKEKGDIPEGYSVSREKKERFSLILESASTNQTSMYLCASTASGYTGELFFGEGSRLTVL.

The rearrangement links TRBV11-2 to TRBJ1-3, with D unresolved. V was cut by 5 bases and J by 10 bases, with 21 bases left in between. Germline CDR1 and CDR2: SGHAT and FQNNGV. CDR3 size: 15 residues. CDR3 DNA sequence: TGTGCCAGCAGCCCCAGACACCTGGGTCAGGCTACCATATATTTT. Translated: CASSPRHLGQATIYF.

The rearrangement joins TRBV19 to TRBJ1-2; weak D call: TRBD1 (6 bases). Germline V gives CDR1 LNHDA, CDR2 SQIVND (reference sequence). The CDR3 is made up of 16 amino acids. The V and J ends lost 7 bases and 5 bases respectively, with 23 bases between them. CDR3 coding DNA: TGTGCCAGTAAGCCGGGAACAGGGTCAACGGTATATGGCTACACCTTC. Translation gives CASKPGTGSTVYGYTF.

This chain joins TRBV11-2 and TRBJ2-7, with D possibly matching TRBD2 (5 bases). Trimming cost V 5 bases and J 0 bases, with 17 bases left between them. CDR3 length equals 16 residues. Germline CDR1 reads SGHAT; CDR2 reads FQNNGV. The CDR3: CASSQMDLAPSYEQYF. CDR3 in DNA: TGTGCCAGCAGCCAAATGGACTTGGCTCCCTCCTACGAGCAGTACTTC.

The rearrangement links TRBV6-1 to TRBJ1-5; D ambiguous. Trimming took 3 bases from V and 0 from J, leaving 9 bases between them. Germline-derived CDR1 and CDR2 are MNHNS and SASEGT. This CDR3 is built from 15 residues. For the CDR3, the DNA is TGTGCCAGCAGTGACGGCAGAACTAGCAATCAGCCCCAGCATTTT. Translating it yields CASSDGRTSNQPQHF.

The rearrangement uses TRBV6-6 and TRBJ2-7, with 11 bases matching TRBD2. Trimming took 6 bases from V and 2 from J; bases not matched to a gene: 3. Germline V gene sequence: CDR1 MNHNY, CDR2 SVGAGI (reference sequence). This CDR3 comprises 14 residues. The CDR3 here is CASSPLAGAYEQYF. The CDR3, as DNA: TGTGCCAGCAGCCCACTAGCGGGGGCCTACGAGCAGTACTTC.

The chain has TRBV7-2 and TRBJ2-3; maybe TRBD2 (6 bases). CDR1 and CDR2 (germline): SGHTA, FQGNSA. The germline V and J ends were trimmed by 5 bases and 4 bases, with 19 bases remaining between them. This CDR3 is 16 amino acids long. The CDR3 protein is CASSLFGGLTADTQYF. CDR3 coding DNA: TGTGCCAGCAGCCTTTTTGGGGGGTTGACGGCAGATACGCAGTATTTT.

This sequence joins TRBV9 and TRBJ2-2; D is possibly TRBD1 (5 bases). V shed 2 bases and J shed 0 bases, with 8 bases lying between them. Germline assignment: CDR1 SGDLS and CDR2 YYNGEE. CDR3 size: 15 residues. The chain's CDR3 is CASSVDSTNTGELFF. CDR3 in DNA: TGTGCCAGCAGCGTCGACAGCACGAACACCGGGGAGCTGTTTTTT. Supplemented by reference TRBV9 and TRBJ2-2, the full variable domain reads DSGVTQTPKHLITATGQRVTLRCSPRSGDLSVYWYQQSLDQGLQFLIQYYNGEERAKGNILERFSAQQFPDLHSELNLSSLELGDSALYFCASSVDSTNTGELFFGEGSRLTVL.

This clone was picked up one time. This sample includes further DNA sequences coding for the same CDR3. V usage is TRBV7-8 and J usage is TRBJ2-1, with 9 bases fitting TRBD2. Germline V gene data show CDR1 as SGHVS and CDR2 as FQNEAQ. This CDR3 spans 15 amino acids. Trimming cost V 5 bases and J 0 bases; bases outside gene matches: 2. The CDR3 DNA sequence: TGTGCCAGCAGCCGTAGCGGGAGCTCCTACAATGAGCAGTTCTTC. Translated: CASSRSGSSYNEQFF. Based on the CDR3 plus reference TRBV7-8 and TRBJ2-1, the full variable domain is GAGVSQSPRYKVAKRGQDVALRCDPISGHVSLFWYQQALGQGPEFLTYFQNEAQLDKSGLPSDRFFAERPEGSVSTLKIQRTQQEDSAVYLCASSRSGSSYNEQFFGPGTRLTVL.

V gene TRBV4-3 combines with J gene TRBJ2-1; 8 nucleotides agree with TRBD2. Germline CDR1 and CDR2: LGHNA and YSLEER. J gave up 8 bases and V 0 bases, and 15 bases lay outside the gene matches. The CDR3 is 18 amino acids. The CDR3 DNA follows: TGCGCCAGCAGCCAAGAGCCCAATCTAGCGGGTGGGTATCATGAGCAGTTCTTC. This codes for CASSQEPNLAGGYHEQFF.

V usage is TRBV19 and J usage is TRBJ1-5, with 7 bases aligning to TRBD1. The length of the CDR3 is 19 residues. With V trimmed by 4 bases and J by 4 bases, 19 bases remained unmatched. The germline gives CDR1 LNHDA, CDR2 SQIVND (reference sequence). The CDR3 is CASSNSRWTGYERNQPQHF. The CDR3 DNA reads TGTGCCAGTAGTAACTCTAGGTGGACAGGATATGAGCGGAATCAGCCCCAGCATTTT.

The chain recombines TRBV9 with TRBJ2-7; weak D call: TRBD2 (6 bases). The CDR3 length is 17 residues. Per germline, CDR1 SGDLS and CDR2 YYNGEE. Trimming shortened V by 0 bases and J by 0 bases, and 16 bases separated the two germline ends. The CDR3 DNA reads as TGTGCCAGCAGCGTAGGAGGGGAGGTGCCATTCTCCTACGAGCAGTACTTC. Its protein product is CASSVGGEVPFSYEQYF. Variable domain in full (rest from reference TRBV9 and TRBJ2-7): DSGVTQTPKHLITATGQRVTLRCSPRSGDLSVYWYQQSLDQGLQFLIQYYNGEERAKGNILERFSAQQFPDLHSELNLSSLELGDSALYFCASSVGGEVPFSYEQYFGPGTRLTVT.

The CDR3 DNA reads as TGCGCCAGCAGCTTGCTAGCTTACACAGATACGCAGTATTTT. It specifies CASSLLAYTDTQYF. The chain recombines TRBV5-1 with TRBJ2-3; perhaps TRBD2 as D (5 bases). This CDR3 has 14 amino acids. V was trimmed by 1 base and J by 2 bases, leaving 8 bases between them. Germline V gene data show CDR1 as SGHRS and CDR2 as YFSETQ.

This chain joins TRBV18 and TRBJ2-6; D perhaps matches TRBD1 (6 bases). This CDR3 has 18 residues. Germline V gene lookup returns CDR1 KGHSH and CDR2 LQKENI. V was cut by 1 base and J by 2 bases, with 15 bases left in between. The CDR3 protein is CASSPRNRDTAGANVLTF. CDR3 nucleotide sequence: TGTGCCAGCTCACCACGGAACAGGGATACTGCTGGGGCCAACGTCCTGACTTTC.

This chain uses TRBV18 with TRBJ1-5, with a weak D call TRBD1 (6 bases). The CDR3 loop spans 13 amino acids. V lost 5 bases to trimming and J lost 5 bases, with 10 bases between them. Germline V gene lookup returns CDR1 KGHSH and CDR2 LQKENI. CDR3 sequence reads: CASSSDSHQPQHF. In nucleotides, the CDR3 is TGTGCCAGCTCATCGGACAGCCATCAGCCCCAGCATTTT.